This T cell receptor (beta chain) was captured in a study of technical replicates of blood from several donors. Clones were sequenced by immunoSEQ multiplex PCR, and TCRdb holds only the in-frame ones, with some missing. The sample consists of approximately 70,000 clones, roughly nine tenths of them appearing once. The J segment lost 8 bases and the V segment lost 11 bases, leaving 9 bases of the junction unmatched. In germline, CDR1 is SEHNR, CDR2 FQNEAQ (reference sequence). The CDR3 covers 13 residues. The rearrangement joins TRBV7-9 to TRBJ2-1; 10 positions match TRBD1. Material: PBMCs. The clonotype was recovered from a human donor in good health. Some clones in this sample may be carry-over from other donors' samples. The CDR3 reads CAFGTGVGDEQFF. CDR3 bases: TGTGCCTTTGGGACAGGGGTTGGGGATGAGCAGTTCTTC.